This T cell receptor beta chain was documented in a study of T-cell reconstitution after alpha-beta-depleted transplantation in children. Regarding the study as a whole: The origin of alpha-beta T cells about two months after transplant was reportedly several hundred expanded graft clones. A year had passed since transplant, and T-cell counts and diversity by then came mostly from newly produced T cells. There were some patients whose high TCRbeta diversity at day 60 came from surviving recipient T cells and thymic progenitors.

Unique molecular identifiers were used in preparing the TCRbeta library. TCRdb analysed the PCR reads with MiXCR anew, one entry per CDR3 protein. This sample has 200,000 or so distinct CDR3 sequences; 5% to 7.5% occur once, and the top ten carry around 4.4%. This clonotype was picked up one time. Its antigen is not known. A much larger clone sits a single nucleotide away, making a read error possible. The source material was PBMCs, sampled before TCRalphabeta/CD19-depleted stem cell transplant. This TCR was recovered from a girl in the first two years of life with combined immunodeficiency, due to receive a stem cell transplant.

CDR3 in amino acids: CAGYAGSPPTDTQYF. In nucleotides, the CDR3 is TGTGCCGGCTACGCAGGGAGCCCTCCCACAGATACGCAGTATTTT. The chain has TRBV7-2 and TRBJ2-3; the D gene could be TRBD1 or TRBD2 (5 bases each). The CDR3 extends over 15 amino acids. Germline CDR1 and CDR2: SGHTA and FQGNSA. The ends were cut back, 11 bases at V and 2 bases at J, with 20 bases in the middle.